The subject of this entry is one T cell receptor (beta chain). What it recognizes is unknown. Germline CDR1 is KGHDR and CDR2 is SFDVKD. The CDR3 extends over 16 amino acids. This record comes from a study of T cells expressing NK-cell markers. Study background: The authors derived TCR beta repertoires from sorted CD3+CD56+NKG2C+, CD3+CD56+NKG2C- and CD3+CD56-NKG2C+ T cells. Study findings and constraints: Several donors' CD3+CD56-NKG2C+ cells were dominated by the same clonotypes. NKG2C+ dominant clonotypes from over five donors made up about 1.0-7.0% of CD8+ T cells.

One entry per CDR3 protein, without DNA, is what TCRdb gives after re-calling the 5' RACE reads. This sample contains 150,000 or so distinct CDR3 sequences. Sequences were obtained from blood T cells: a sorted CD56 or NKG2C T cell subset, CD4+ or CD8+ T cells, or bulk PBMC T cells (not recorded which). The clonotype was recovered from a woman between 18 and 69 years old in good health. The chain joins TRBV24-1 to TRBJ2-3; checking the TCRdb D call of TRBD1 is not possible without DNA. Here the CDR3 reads CATSDFDGIRTDTQYF.